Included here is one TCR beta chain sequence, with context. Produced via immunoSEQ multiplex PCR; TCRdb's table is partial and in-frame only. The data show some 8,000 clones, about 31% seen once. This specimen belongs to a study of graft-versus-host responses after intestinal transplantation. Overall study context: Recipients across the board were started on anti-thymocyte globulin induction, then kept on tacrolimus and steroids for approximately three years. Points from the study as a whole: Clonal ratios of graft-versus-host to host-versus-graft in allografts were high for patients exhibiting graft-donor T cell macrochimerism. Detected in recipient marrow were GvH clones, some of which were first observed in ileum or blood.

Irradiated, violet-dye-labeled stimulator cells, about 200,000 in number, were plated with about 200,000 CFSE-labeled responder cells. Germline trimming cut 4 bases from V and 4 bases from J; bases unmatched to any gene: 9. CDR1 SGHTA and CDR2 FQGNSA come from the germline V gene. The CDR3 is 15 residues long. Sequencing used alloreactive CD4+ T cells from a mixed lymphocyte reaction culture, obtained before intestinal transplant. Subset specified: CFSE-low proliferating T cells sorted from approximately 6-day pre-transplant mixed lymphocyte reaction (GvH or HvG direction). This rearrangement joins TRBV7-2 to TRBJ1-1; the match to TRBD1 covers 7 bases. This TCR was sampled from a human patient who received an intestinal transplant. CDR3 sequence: CASSSQTGSGTEAFF. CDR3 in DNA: TGTGCCAGCAGCTCCCAGACAGGGTCGGGCACTGAAGCTTTCTTT. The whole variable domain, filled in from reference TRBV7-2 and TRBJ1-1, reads GAGVSQSPSNKVTEKGKDVELRCDPISGHTALYWYRQSLGQGLEFLIYFQGNSAPDKSGLPSDRFSAERTGGSVSTLTIQRTQQEDSAVYLCASSSQTGSGTEAFFGQGTRLTVV.